Sequencing of this T cell receptor (beta chain) was carried out in a study of tumor-infiltrating lymphocytes in oesophageal squamous cell carcinoma (dated by TCRdb to 2016 to 2018). This clonotype was seen ten or more times. The specificity of this receptor is unknown. Base qualities are not at hand, and no much larger clone is one base apart. The CDR3 contains 14 residues, cysteine and phenylalanine counted. Just CDR3 DNA is preserved here, 42 bases in frame from base 1. The V end loses 3 bases and the J end loses 0 bases, and a stretch of 7 bases separates them. Library construction relied on PCR. The sequencer listed for this sample is Illumina HiSeq 2000. TCRdb took the public reads, trimmed them with fastp at Q25, ran MiXCR for clone calling and kept in-frame beta chains. Each CDR3 protein appears once, grouped with its most common genes and DNA. The sample profile shows 10,000 to 14,000 distinct CDR3 sequences; roughly 60% of them were found once. Of the sample, 30% to 35% is held by the ten largest clones.

The sequence joins TRBV12-3 or TRBV12-4 to TRBJ2-3; TRBD2 might be the D gene, on 6 matching bases. This TCR was sampled from a male donor with esophageal squamous cell carcinoma. What was sequenced was esophageal tumor tissue. The nucleotide sequence reads as follows: TGTGCCAGCAGTTTCGGGGGAAGCACAGATACGCAGTATTTT. This sequence encodes CASSFGGSTDTQYF.